The 15 T cell receptor beta chains below all came from one sample that was sequenced in a study of shared clonotypes between healthy human individuals. Measured with immunoSEQ multiplex PCR; TCRdb has only the in-frame clones, and not every one. There are about 2.2 million clones in the sample; around 95% occur only once, and about 1.7% lies in the top ten. Naive CD8 cells were CD45RO-negative, positively selected for CCR7, excluding terminally differentiated effector memory CD45RA+ cells. Sequenced: naive CD8+ T cells from PBMCs. Every receptor here comes from a man aged 18 to 29 in good health. Some clones in this sample may be carry-over from other donors' samples.

The chain employs TRBV2 and TRBJ2-1; 7 positions match TRBD2. Germline lookup yields CDR1 SNHLY and CDR2 FYNNEI. V shed 7 bases and J 5 bases; nucleotides not matched to a gene: 11. The CDR3 is 15 residues long. DNA for the CDR3: TGTGCCAGCATATTAGGACTAGTTGACGACAATGAGCAGTTCTTC. Its translation: CASILGLVDDNEQFF. Full variable domain (outside the CDR3, taken from reference TRBV2 and TRBJ2-1): EPEVTQTPSHQVTQMGQEVILRCVPISNHLYFYWYRQILGQKVEFLVSFYNNEISEKSEIFDDQFSVERPDGSNFTLKIRSTKLEDSAMYFCASILGLVDDNEQFFGPGTRLTVL.

This chain uses TRBV11-2 with TRBJ2-7; 7 bases match TRBD2. V was clipped by 4 bases and J by 6 bases; unmatched bases: 9. Germline V gene lookup returns CDR1 SGHAT and CDR2 FQNNGV. The CDR3 covers 14 residues. The CDR3 here is CASSSRTRQREQYF. The CDR3 nucleotides are TGTGCCAGCAGCTCCCGGACTAGGCAGCGCGAGCAGTACTTC.

V gene TRBV5-1 combines with J gene TRBJ2-3; either TRBD1 or TRBD2 may fit D (6 bases each). Germline V lookup: CDR1 SGHRS, CDR2 YFSETQ. The V end lost 0 bases, the J end lost 2 bases, and 13 bases lay between the germline ends. CDR3 length equals 16 residues. The CDR3: CASSLGFGGLTDTQYF. CDR3 coding DNA: TGCGCCAGCAGCTTGGGGTTCGGGGGCCTCACAGATACGCAGTATTTT.

The chain has TRBV11-2 and TRBJ2-1, with 9 bases fitting TRBD2. The CDR3 spans 16 residues. The V segment lost 3 bases and the J segment 9 bases; nucleotides outside the gene matches: 12. Germline values: CDR1 SGHAT, CDR2 FQNNGV. The CDR3 loop reads CASSFTRTSAFPEQFF. CDR3 coding DNA: TGTGCCAGCAGCTTTACAAGGACTAGCGCTTTTCCTGAGCAGTTCTTC.

The rearrangement joins TRBV6-5 to TRBJ2-1, with D possibly being TRBD1 (5 bases). The CDR3 covers 13 residues. The germline V gene encodes CDR1 MNHEY and CDR2 SVGAGI. The V and J ends lost 6 bases and 5 bases respectively, with 11 bases between them. Here the CDR3 reads CASRKTANNEQFF. The DNA for the CDR3 is TGTGCCAGCAGGAAGACAGCTAACAATGAGCAGTTCTTC.

The rearrangement uses TRBV19 and TRBJ2-2, with 9 bases aligning to TRBD2. The J segment lost 6 bases and the V segment lost 6 bases, leaving 5 bases of the junction unmatched. This CDR3 is 14 amino acids long. Germline lookup yields CDR1 LNHDA and CDR2 SQIVND (reference sequence). In nucleotides, the CDR3 is TGTGCCAGTAGCCAGGGACTAGCCCCCGGGGAGCTGTTTTTT. This encodes CASSQGLAPGELFF.

To note about this clone: Other nucleotide sequences in the sample specify the same CDR3. The chain uses TRBV6-1 and TRBJ2-5, with 8 positions matching TRBD1. Germline V lookup: CDR1 MNHNS, CDR2 SASEGT. V trimming: 6 bases; J trimming: 5 bases; junction bases outside the gene matches: 8. This CDR3 is built from 14 residues. The CDR3 region has the DNA TGTGCCAGCAGAGGTACAGGGGGTGGTGAGACCCAGTACTTC. It codes for CASRGTGGGETQYF.

The rearrangement joins TRBV27 to TRBJ1-2; D unresolved. Germline CDR1 MNHEY, CDR2 SMNVEV (reference sequence). CDR3 length equals 15 residues. The ends were cut back, 5 bases at V and 4 bases at J, with 17 bases in the middle. CDR3 coding DNA: TGTGCCAGCAGTCAGACCGCGGGCCTATTCTATGGCTACACCTTC. It yields the protein CASSQTAGLFYGYTF.

The chain combines TRBV5-4 with TRBJ2-7; TRBD2 matches 12 bases. The V segment lost 2 bases and the J segment 3 bases; nucleotides outside the gene matches: 3. The CDR3 sequence is 15 residues long. CDR1 is SGHNT and CDR2 is YYREEE in the germline V gene (reference sequence). CDR3 amino acids: CASSLGTSGFYEQYF. The CDR3 DNA sequence: TGTGCCAGCAGCTTAGGGACTAGCGGGTTCTACGAGCAGTACTTC.

This clone was detected only once. The chain links TRBV28 to TRBJ2-7; maybe TRBD1 (6 bases). Germline CDR1 is MDHEN and CDR2 is SYDVKM. The CDR3 is 13 amino acids. Trimming cost V 3 bases and J 6 bases, with 12 bases left between them. The CDR3 sequence: CASSFRQASEQYF. CDR3 nucleotide sequence: TGTGCCAGCAGTTTCAGACAGGCGTCCGAGCAGTACTTC.

In the case of this clone: Other DNA sequences of this sample code for an identical CDR3. This rearrangement joins TRBV28 to TRBJ1-1, with a possible D match to TRBD1 (6 bases). V dropped 8 bases and J dropped 4 bases, with 14 bases sitting between them. The CDR3 sequence is 13 residues long. Germline loops: CDR1 MDHEN, CDR2 SYDVKM. The CDR3, as DNA: TGTGCCAGCTCCCATAGGGGGGGCACTGAAGCTTTCTTT. This gives the protein CASSHRGGTEAFF.

The gene calls are TRBV15 and TRBJ2-1; 12 bases agree with TRBD2. Losses at the gene ends were 1 base for V and 3 bases for J; bases not matched to a gene: 13. Germline CDR1 and CDR2: LNHNV and YYDKDF (reference sequence). The CDR3 is made up of 20 amino acids. The CDR3 loop reads CATSRAGPSGRAAGYNEQFF. The CDR3 nucleotides read TGTGCCACCAGCAGAGCGGGGCCTAGCGGGAGGGCCGCCGGCTACAATGAGCAGTTCTTC.

The chain recombines TRBV5-8 with TRBJ1-1; D is unclear. With 4 bases removed from V and 1 base from J, the gap between germline ends came to 8 bases. Per germline, CDR1 SGHTS and CDR2 YDEGEE. The CDR3 totals 13 residues. CDR3 protein: CASSPSTNTEAFF. The CDR3 nucleotides read TGTGCCAGCAGCCCTTCAACGAACACTGAAGCTTTCTTT.

As concerns this clone: Other DNA sequences of this sample code for an identical CDR3. The rearrangement uses TRBV4-1 and TRBJ2-6; D unresolved. V was clipped by 4 bases and J by 0 bases, with 4 bases between them. Per the germline V gene, CDR1 is MGHRA and CDR2 is YSYEKL. The length of the CDR3 is 14 residues. In DNA, the CDR3 is TGCGCCAGCAGCCTCAGCTCTGGGGCCAACGTCCTGACTTTC. Translating it yields CASSLSSGANVLTF.

V gene TRBV11-2 combines with J gene TRBJ1-4, with a weak D call TRBD1 (5 bases). The CDR3 runs to 14 residues. CDR1 is SGHAT and CDR2 is FQNNGV in the germline V gene. The V gene lost 6 bases and the J gene lost 4 bases, with 12 bases spanning the gap. CDR3 loop: CASRSGEGNEKLFF. The CDR3 bases are TGTGCCAGCAGGTCGGGGGAGGGTAATGAAAAACTGTTTTTT. The full variable domain, completed using reference TRBV11-2 and TRBJ1-4, is EAGVAQSPRYKIIEKRQSVAFWCNPISGHATLYWYQQILGQGPKLLIQFQNNGVVDDSQLPKDRFSAERLKGVDSTLKIQPAKLEDSAVYLCASRSGEGNEKLFFGSGTQLSVL.